Following are 18 T cell receptor beta chains from one sample sequenced in a study of OX40 agonist ivuxolimab in advanced cancers. Only in-frame clones appear in the TCRdb table, and some are missing; sequencing was by immunoSEQ multiplex PCR. The table includes approximately 50,000 clones, around four fifths detected once. The starting material was CD4+ or CD8+ T cells sorted from blood, obtained in a trial of the OX40 agonist ivuxolimab. Source of these receptors: an adult with an advanced solid tumor such as melanoma, head and neck, liver or kidney cancer.

This chain links TRBV6-4 with TRBJ2-7; D might be TRBD2 (6 bases). This CDR3 contains 14 residues. V lost 8 bases, J lost 2 bases, and 16 bases lay in between. Germline CDR1 and CDR2: MRHNA and SNTAGT. In nucleotides, the CDR3 is TGTGCCAGCCGCAATGTGGGGGGTACCTACGAGCAGTACTTC. Its protein is CASRNVGGTYEQYF.

This clone is deemed medium-sized. The V gene is TRBV7-3, the J gene TRBJ2-6; D is unresolved. V gave up 5 bases and J gave up 0 bases, with 8 bases separating them. This CDR3 comprises 15 residues. CDR1 and CDR2 (germline): SGHTA, FQGTGA. CDR3 sequence reads: CASSLTLSGANVLTF. Written as DNA, the CDR3 is TGTGCCAGCAGCCTGACCCTCTCTGGGGCCAACGTCCTGACTTTC.

This clone was observed once. The chain recombines TRBV7-3 with TRBJ2-4, with D perhaps TRBD2 (6 bases). Trimming shortened V by 4 bases and J by 13 bases, and 20 bases separated the two germline ends. Germline V gene sequence: CDR1 SGHTA, CDR2 FQGTGA. CDR3 length: 14 residues. CDR3 coding DNA: TGTGCCAGCAGCTCCTCCGGGACTCCGGGGAGGCAGTACTTC. This sequence encodes CASSSSGTPGRQYF. The full variable domain, with the rest looked up from reference TRBV7-3 and TRBJ2-4, is GAGVSQTPSNKVTEKGKYVELRCDPISGHTALYWYRQSLGQGPEFLIYFQGTGAADDSGLPNDRFFAVRPEGSVSTLKIQRTERGDSAVYLCASSSSGTPGRQYFGAGTRLSVL.

The chain employs TRBV11-2 and TRBJ2-1; D is undetermined. CDR3 length: 15 amino acids. Germline CDR1 is SGHAT and CDR2 is FQNNGV. Trimming removed 0 bases at V and 2 bases at J, with 8 bases between. The CDR3 DNA follows: TGTGCCAGCAGCTTAGATGCATTTCCCTACAATGAGCAGTTCTTC. The encoded protein is CASSLDAFPYNEQFF.

The chain combines TRBV5-1 with TRBJ2-5; 7 nucleotides match TRBD1. Germline V gene data show CDR1 as SGHRS and CDR2 as YFSETQ. J gave up 3 bases and V 3 bases, and 5 bases lay outside the gene matches. This CDR3 is built from 14 residues. In DNA, the CDR3 is TGCGCCAGCAGCTCGACCGGGACAGAAGAGACCCAGTACTTC. Its protein product is CASSSTGTEETQYF. Combining the CDR3 with reference TRBV5-1 and TRBJ2-5 gives the whole variable domain KAGVTQTPRYLIKTRGQQVTLSCSPISGHRSVSWYQQTPGQGLQFLFEYFSETQRNKGNFPGRFSGRQFSNSRSEMNVSTLELGDSALYLCASSSTGTEETQYFGPGTRLLVL.

The chain is built from TRBV5-1 and TRBJ2-4; D is unclear. CDR3 length: 11 residues. Looked up from germline, CDR1 is SGHRS and CDR2 is YFSETQ. Between the trimmed V and J ends, which lost 5 bases and 3 bases, there was a span of 3 bases. CDR3 region: CASRYKNIQYF. The CDR3 DNA is TGCGCCAGCAGGTACAAAAACATTCAGTACTTC.

V usage is TRBV10-3 and J usage is TRBJ2-1; 10 positions match TRBD1. This CDR3 region has 13 residues. Germline CDR1 reads ENHRY; CDR2 reads SYGVKD. V gave up 4 bases and J gave up 9 bases; unmatched junction bases: 3. The chain's CDR3 is CAISGQGAIEQFF. CDR3 sequence (DNA): TGTGCCATCAGTGGACAGGGGGCGATTGAGCAGTTCTTC.

The chain links TRBV5-6 to TRBJ2-7, with D possibly TRBD1 on 5 matching bases. Trimming shortened V by 2 bases and J by 3 bases, and 12 bases separated the two germline ends. Germline V gives CDR1 SGHDT, CDR2 YYEEEE. CDR3 length equals 14 residues. The CDR3 spells CASSFVTAYYEQYF. The CDR3, as DNA: TGTGCCAGCAGCTTCGTGACAGCGTACTACGAGCAGTACTTC.

This clone was found once. The gene calls are TRBV6-5 and TRBJ2-1; 12 positions agree with TRBD2. The V and J ends lost 6 bases and 4 bases, in that order; junction bases with no gene match: 1. This CDR3 region has 14 residues. Per the germline V gene, CDR1 is MNHEY and CDR2 is SVGAGI. Written as DNA, the CDR3 is TGTGCCAGCAGGACTAGCGGGAGATACAATGAGCAGTTCTTC. Its protein product is CASRTSGRYNEQFF.

The CDR3 protein is CASSPRLGEAGELFF. The DNA for the CDR3 is TGTGCCAGCAGCCCACGACTGGGCGAGGCCGGGGAGCTGTTTTTT. This sequence joins TRBV9 and TRBJ2-2; D unresolved. Germline CDR1 SGDLS, CDR2 YYNGEE. This CDR3 spans 15 amino acids. The germline V and J ends were trimmed by 4 bases and 6 bases, with 16 bases remaining between them.

This clone was seen a handful of times. The V gene is TRBV4-3, the J gene TRBJ1-1; D perhaps matches TRBD1 (6 bases). Deletions cut 5 bases from V and 1 base from J, with 8 bases between. Germline V gene data show CDR1 as LGHNA and CDR2 as YSLEER. The CDR3 runs to 13 residues. CDR3 amino acids: CASSKTGNTEAFF. Here the CDR3 DNA reads TGCGCCAGCAGCAAGACAGGGAACACTGAAGCTTTCTTT.

The chain recombines TRBV7-9 with TRBJ2-3; TRBD2 agrees at 9 bases. The CDR3 length is 14 residues. CDR1 SEHNR and CDR2 FQNEAQ come from the germline V gene (reference sequence). The V and J ends lost 6 bases and 2 bases, in that order; junction bases with no gene match: 3. CDR3: CASRPSGATDTQYF. DNA for the CDR3: TGTGCCAGCAGACCTAGCGGGGCCACAGATACGCAGTATTTT.

The chain recombines TRBV5-1 with TRBJ2-7, with 10 bases aligning to TRBD1. V shed 4 bases, J shed 6 bases, and the junction held 7 bases outside the gene matches. Germline V lookup: CDR1 SGHRS, CDR2 YFSETQ. The CDR3 runs 14 residues. The CDR3: CASSPGQGFSEQYF. Written as DNA, the CDR3 is TGCGCCAGCAGCCCGGGACAGGGGTTCAGCGAGCAGTACTTC.

The chain combines TRBV4-1 with TRBJ2-3; D might be TRBD2 (5 bases). The ends were cut back, 2 bases at V and 2 bases at J, with 11 bases in the middle. The CDR3 runs 15 residues. Germline values: CDR1 MGHRA, CDR2 YSYEKL. DNA of the CDR3: TGCGCCAGCAGCCAAAGCGGCCTTTACACAGATACGCAGTATTTT. Protein sequence: CASSQSGLYTDTQYF.

The rearrangement uses TRBV6-4 and TRBJ2-7; TRBD1 matches 7 bases. The CDR3 sequence is 15 residues long. CDR1 is MRHNA and CDR2 is SNTAGT in the germline V gene. Trimming at V came to 4 bases and at J to 0 bases, leaving 6 bases not matched to a gene. The CDR3 DNA reads TGTGCCAGCAGTGGCGGACAGGTTACCTCCTACGAGCAGTACTTC. Encoded protein: CASSGGQVTSYEQYF.

V usage is TRBV6-1 and J usage is TRBJ1-1; 7 bases align to TRBD1. CDR1 is MNHNS and CDR2 is SASEGT in the germline V gene. The CDR3 sequence is 13 residues long. V lost 5 bases to trimming and J lost 9 bases; unmatched junction nucleotides: 9. The CDR3 region is CASSSGTVLKAFF. CDR3 in DNA: TGTGCCAGCAGTTCGGGGACAGTCTTGAAAGCTTTCTTT.

The chain combines TRBV23-1 with TRBJ2-1, with a tentative D call TRBD2 (7 bases). TRBV23-1 is recorded as an ORF, its role being uncertain. V was clipped by 0 bases and J by 7 bases, with 13 bases between them. CDR3 length: 15 residues. Here the CDR3 reads CASSQSEGEGNEQFF. The CDR3 DNA sequence: TGCGCCAGCAGTCAATCGGAGGGGGAGGGGAATGAGCAGTTCTTC.

V and J are TRBV11-3 and TRBJ2-7; D remains ambiguous. Looked up from germline, CDR1 is SGHNT and CDR2 is YENEEA. Trimming took 10 bases from V and 6 from J, leaving 22 bases between them. The CDR3 has 14 amino acids. CDR3 nucleotide sequence: TGTGCCACCACCCCGATGGAGCGCAGGCGCGAGCAGTACTTC. It encodes CATTPMERRREQYF.